The 12 T cell receptor beta chains given below trace back to one sample, sequenced in a study of T cell responses to AZD1222 COVID-19 vaccine. Libraries were prepared by immunoSEQ multiplex PCR; TCRdb keeps only in-frame clonotypes and omits some of them. The sample lists around 120,000 clones, around nine tenths occurring once. Sequenced material: peripheral blood, taken on day 0 of MenACWY control vaccination. The receptor set was obtained from an adult in good health.

The CDR3 region has the DNA TGTGCCAGCAGCCATCGTCTGGGACTCGGGGATACGCAGTATTTT. It yields the protein CASSHRLGLGDTQYF. V gene TRBV3-1 (or the pseudogene TRBV3-2) combines with J gene TRBJ2-3; possibly TRBD2 for D (6 bases). V lost 3 bases and J 6 bases, leaving 16 bases between the germline ends. The germline gives CDR1 LGHDT, CDR2 YNNKEL (reference sequence). The CDR3 loop spans 15 amino acids.

V gene TRBV7-3 combines with J gene TRBJ1-2; unclear D gene. The CDR3 length is 13 residues. Trimming took 6 bases from V and 8 from J, leaving 16 bases between them. Germline V gene sequence: CDR1 SGHTA, CDR2 FQGTGA. Here the CDR3 DNA reads TGTGCCAGCAGTTCTACCGGGTTAGGGGGCTACACCTTC. It encodes CASSSTGLGGYTF.

V usage is TRBV11-3 and J usage is TRBJ1-3; 7 bases map to TRBD1. CDR3 size: 15 residues. V shed 5 bases, J shed 3 bases, and the junction held 7 bases outside the gene matches. CDR1 is SGHNT and CDR2 is YENEEA in the germline V gene. The CDR3 is CASSQGTVYGNTIYF. In DNA, the CDR3 is TGTGCCAGCAGCCAAGGGACAGTATATGGAAACACCATATATTTT.

The CDR3 region has the DNA TGTGCCAGCAGCTCGCTACCCGGGACTAGCGGGAGAGGTTACGAGCAGTACTTC. Its protein product is CASSSLPGTSGRGYEQYF. The chain employs TRBV11-3 and TRBJ2-7, with 14 bases identical to TRBD2. J was trimmed by 4 bases and V by 4 bases; bases with no gene match: 12. The CDR3 runs 18 residues. Germline V lookup: CDR1 SGHNT, CDR2 YENEEA.

CDR3 in amino acids: CASSIRDYSSGNTIYF. The CDR3 DNA reads as TGTGCCAGTAGTATCCGGGACTATAGCTCTGGAAACACCATATATTTT. The chain recombines TRBV19 with TRBJ1-3, with a weak D call TRBD1 (5 bases). V was shortened by 3 bases and J by 0 bases, with 12 bases between the two germline ends. The V gene's germline CDR1 is LNHDA and CDR2 SQIVND (reference sequence). This CDR3 is built from 16 residues.

The V and J genes are TRBV11-2 and TRBJ2-7, with 7 bases lining up with TRBD2. The CDR3 consists of 14 residues. V dropped 8 bases and J dropped 1; count of bases not matched to a gene: 8. The germline CDR1 and CDR2 sequences are SGHAT and FQNNGV. For the CDR3, the DNA is TGTGCCAGCGGCCTAGCGGAACAATCCTACGAGCAGTACTTC. Translating gives CASGLAEQSYEQYF.

This clone was recorded only once. V and J are TRBV18 and TRBJ2-6, with D unresolved. The CDR3 loop spans 15 amino acids. The V and J ends lost 3 bases and 0 bases respectively, with 6 bases between them. Germline lookup yields CDR1 KGHSH and CDR2 LQKENI. In nucleotides, the CDR3 is TGTGCCAGCTCACCTTGGGACTCTGGGGCCAACGTCCTGACTTTC. It translates to CASSPWDSGANVLTF.

J is TRBJ2-5 and V is TRBV5-5; no firm D call. This CDR3 spans 14 amino acids. V lost 4 bases, J lost 4 bases, and 14 bases lay in between. Germline lookup yields CDR1 SGHKS and CDR2 YYEKEE (reference sequence). The CDR3 region is CASSPHPNLETQYF. Here the CDR3 DNA reads TGTGCCAGCAGCCCCCACCCTAACCTAGAGACCCAGTACTTC.

The rearrangement links TRBV7-8 to TRBJ2-7, with 10 bases that match TRBD2. Germline CDR1 is SGHVS and CDR2 is FQNEAQ. This CDR3 contains 21 residues. Losses at the gene ends were 5 bases for V and 2 bases for J; bases not matched to a gene: 24. The CDR3 loop is CASSPRVLAGAISSKTYEQYF. DNA of the CDR3: TGTGCCAGCAGCCCCAGAGTCCTAGCGGGAGCAATAAGTTCCAAAACCTACGAGCAGTACTTC.

This clone was observed a single time. CDR3: CASSLGLAGDEQYF. CDR3 in DNA: TGCGCCAGCAGCTTGGGCCTAGCGGGGGATGAGCAGTACTTC. The V gene is TRBV5-1, the J gene TRBJ2-7; 10 nucleotides line up with TRBD2. Germline trimming cut 0 bases from V and 7 bases from J; bases unmatched to any gene: 4. CDR1 is SGHRS, CDR2 YFSETQ, per germline. The CDR3 has 14 amino acids. The full variable domain, rest sourced from reference TRBV5-1 and TRBJ2-7, is KAGVTQTPRYLIKTRGQQVTLSCSPISGHRSVSWYQQTPGQGLQFLFEYFSETQRNKGNFPGRFSGRQFSNSRSEMNVSTLELGDSALYLCASSLGLAGDEQYFGPGTRLTVT.

The chain's CDR3 is CASSEGGPGVQYF. The CDR3, as DNA: TGTGCCAGCAGTGAAGGGGGACCGGGCGTTCAGTACTTC. The chain links TRBV6-1 to TRBJ2-4, with D perhaps given as TRBD1 or TRBD2 (5 bases each). The ends were cut back, 1 base at V and 11 bases at J, with 12 bases in the middle. Germline loops: CDR1 MNHNS, CDR2 SASEGT. The CDR3 covers 13 residues.

The chain joins TRBV5-4 to TRBJ2-7; TRBD2 matches 12 bases. From germline, CDR1 is SGHNT and CDR2 YYREEE (reference sequence). CDR3 length: 16 residues. Losses at the gene ends were 4 bases for V and 2 bases for J; bases not matched to a gene: 7. The CDR3 DNA is TGTGCCAGCAGCCACGGGACTAGCGGGTCAGCCTACGAGCAGTACTTC. It yields the protein CASSHGTSGSAYEQYF.